The clone carrying this TCR beta chain was seen a handful of times. Its antigen is still unknown. The data were obtained in a study of blood T cells in healthy people across ages. Findings and caveats of the study: When one million T cells were used, diversity estimates were thought to be underestimates.

All donors came from Russia, were Caucasian and healthy, and spanned ages roughly 6 to 95. Every donor gave 9.5 to 10 milliliters of peripheral blood. A second 7 to 11 cycle PCR used barcoded and J-beta primers. MiXCR was run by TCRdb on the 5' RACE reads, yielding one entry per CDR3 protein. The sample records approximately 2,000,000 distinct CDR3 sequences, around 42% being singletons. Germline V gives CDR1 PRHDT, CDR2 FYEKMQ (reference sequence). V lost 1 base, J lost 5 bases, and 12 bases lay in between. The CDR3 is 15 residues long. Sequenced sample: blood. V is TRBV13 and J is TRBJ2-4; D gene unclear. This clonotype originated in a human donor in good health. The chain's CDR3 is CASSLAVAAENIQYF. The CDR3 DNA sequence: TGTGCCAGCAGCTTAGCGGTGGCAGCTGAAAACATTCAGTACTTC.